This T cell receptor (beta chain) was observed in a study of T cell clones after liver transplantation. The study's findings and limits: Post-transplant time points were not standardized, so conclusions are preliminary. A significant post-transplant drop in circulating graft-donor-reactive CD4 TCRbeta sequences occurred in most of the 8 subjects.

A word on this clone: Its antigen remains unknown.

Deletions cut 2 bases from V and 3 bases from J, with 14 bases between. Germline V CDR1 and CDR2: KGHSH, LQKENI. The CDR3 is made up of 15 amino acids. TCRdb's copy holds only in-frame clones and misses some; the assay was immunoSEQ multiplex PCR. The sample yields approximately 70,000 clones, around 84% seen once. The TCR was taken from a human patient who received a liver transplant. Certain T cells may be donor cells from the graft. This material consisted of CD4+ T cells from blood, taken around 50 months after liver transplant. This rearrangement joins TRBV18 to TRBJ2-7; D is undetermined. CDR3: CASSPIVAKIYEQYF. CDR3 coding DNA: TGTGCCAGCTCACCAATTGTAGCTAAAATCTACGAGCAGTACTTC. The entire variable domain, with the rest obtained from reference TRBV18 and TRBJ2-7, is as follows: NAGVMQNPRHLVRRRGQEARLRCSPMKGHSHVYWYRQLPEEGLKFMVYLQKENIIDESGMPKERFSAEFPKEGPSILRIQQVVRGDSAAYFCASSPIVAKIYEQYFGPGTRLTVT.